Below, 17 T cell receptor beta chains from the same sample are listed, as sequenced in a study of cytomegalovirus exposure and HLA in healthy donors. This PCR relied on a set of 60 Vbeta primers and 13 Jbeta primers. TCRdb keeps only in-frame clones here, not all; method: immunoSEQ multiplex PCR. The data contain about 200,000 clones, 70% to 80% of them singletons. Sequenced material: PBMCs. These receptor sequences come from a man aged 30 to 39 in good health and CMV-seronegative.

This clone was recorded only once. The rearrangement joins TRBV7-2 to TRBJ2-5; TRBD2 matches 13 bases. CDR3 length: 17 residues. CDR1 is SGHTA, CDR2 FQGNSA, per germline. The V segment lost 5 bases and the J segment 4 bases; nucleotides outside the gene matches: 10. The CDR3 nucleotides are TGTGCCAGCAGCACCCAGGGGACTAGCGGGGCGCGAGAGACCCAGTACTTC. Translation: CASSTQGTSGARETQYF.

This chain connects TRBV7-9 to TRBJ1-2; 8 positions match TRBD1. The CDR3 loop spans 14 amino acids. CDR1 is SEHNR, CDR2 FQNEAQ, per germline (reference sequence). V shed 2 bases and J 3 bases; nucleotides not matched to a gene: 2. CDR3 residues: CASSLSGGHYGYTF. CDR3 in DNA: TGTGCCAGCAGCTTATCAGGGGGCCACTATGGCTACACCTTC.

The chain is built from TRBV28 and TRBJ1-1, with D perhaps TRBD1 (5 bases). Germline-derived CDR1 and CDR2 are MDHEN and SYDVKM. The CDR3 runs 16 residues. Trimming removed 3 bases at V and 2 bases at J, with 16 bases between. The CDR3 sequence is CASSFKGLSGNTEAFF. The CDR3 DNA reads TGTGCCAGCAGTTTCAAGGGGCTATCCGGAAACACTGAAGCTTTCTTT.

The gene calls are TRBV7-2 and TRBJ2-7, with D possibly being TRBD1 (6 bases). Germline V CDR1 and CDR2: SGHTA, FQGNSA. V was clipped by 4 bases and J by 0 bases, with 13 bases between them. CDR3 size: 15 residues. Written as DNA, the CDR3 is TGTGCCAGCAGCTCCAGGGGTCCGACCTCCTACGAGCAGTACTTC. Translation: CASSSRGPTSYEQYF.

J is TRBJ2-2 and V is TRBV29-1; TRBD2 is a possible D gene (6 bases). The germline CDR1 and CDR2 sequences are SQVTM and ANQGSEA. V gave up 7 bases and J gave up 1 base, with 13 bases separating them. This CDR3 region has 14 residues. CDR3 protein: CSGGSGVNTGELFF. The CDR3 DNA reads as TGCAGCGGTGGTAGCGGAGTGAACACCGGGGAGCTGTTTTTT.

The chain combines TRBV5-4 with TRBJ1-1; D possibly corresponds to TRBD1 (5 bases). This CDR3 has 13 amino acids. Deletions cut 4 bases from V and 7 bases from J, with 14 bases between. Germline V lookup: CDR1 SGHNT, CDR2 YYREEE (reference sequence). CDR3 residues: CASSPPQGFEAFF. CDR3 nucleotides: TGTGCCAGCAGCCCACCTCAGGGATTTGAAGCTTTCTTT.

This clone turned up a few times. J is TRBJ2-1 and V is TRBV11-2; 8 bases fit TRBD2. Germline values: CDR1 SGHAT, CDR2 FQNNGV. The junction had 10 bases not matched to a gene; V was cut back by 4 bases and J by 2 bases. The CDR3 runs to 17 residues. CDR3 amino acids: CASSYTSGPLAYNEQFF. For the CDR3, the DNA is TGTGCCAGCAGCTATACTAGCGGCCCGTTGGCCTACAATGAGCAGTTCTTC. The full variable domain, with the rest looked up from reference TRBV11-2 and TRBJ2-1, is EAGVAQSPRYKIIEKRQSVAFWCNPISGHATLYWYQQILGQGPKLLIQFQNNGVVDDSQLPKDRFSAERLKGVDSTLKIQPAKLEDSAVYLCASSYTSGPLAYNEQFFGPGTRLTVL.

This clone was observed a handful of times. The CDR3 DNA reads TGTGCCAGTAAAGCGACCGGGGGACTTTGGCACGAGCAGTACTTC. Residues: CASKATGGLWHEQYF. This chain links TRBV6-5 with TRBJ2-5, with D possibly being TRBD2 (6 bases). Matching the DNA end better, TRBJ2-7 makes the J call doubtful. The CDR3 is made up of 15 amino acids. CDR1 MNHEY and CDR2 SVGAGI come from the germline V gene.

This chain uses TRBV6-1 with TRBJ2-5; D call uncertain. The CDR3 consists of 14 residues. Germline CDR1 and CDR2: MNHNS and SASEGT. V lost 5 bases, J lost 1 base, and 11 bases lay in between. CDR3 amino acids: CASSLPRFQETQYF. As DNA, the CDR3 is TGTGCCAGCAGTCTCCCGCGCTTCCAAGAGACCCAGTACTTC.

CDR3 loop: CASSISDRDGEQYF. CDR3 bases: TGTGCCAGTAGTATATCGGACAGGGACGGCGAGCAGTACTTC. The chain uses TRBV19 and TRBJ2-7; TRBD1 matches 8 bases. The junction had 6 bases not matched to a gene; V was cut back by 2 bases and J by 6 bases. CDR1 LNHDA and CDR2 SQIVND come from the germline V gene (reference sequence). The CDR3 has 14 residues. The entire variable domain, with the rest obtained from reference TRBV19 and TRBJ2-7, is as follows: DGGITQSPKYLFRKEGQNVTLSCEQNLNHDAMYWYRQDPGQGLRLIYYSQIVNDFQKGDIAEGYSVSREKKESFPLTVTSAQKNPTAFYLCASSISDRDGEQYFGPGTRLTVT.

The rearrangement links TRBV18 to TRBJ2-7; 9 positions agree with TRBD1. The CDR3 runs to 15 residues. The trim removed 1 base at V and 5 bases at J, leaving 6 bases unmatched. Germline-derived CDR1 and CDR2 are KGHSH and LQKENI. The CDR3 region is CASSPQPTGGNEQYF. CDR3 DNA sequence: TGTGCCAGCTCACCACAGCCGACAGGGGGAAACGAGCAGTACTTC.

A remark on this clone: Other DNA sequences in this sample translate to the same CDR3. The CDR3 nucleotides read TGTGCCAGCAGCTTAGGTCTAGCGGGCTACGAGCAGTACTTC. Protein: CASSLGLAGYEQYF. This chain connects TRBV11-2 to TRBJ2-7; 8 nucleotides match TRBD2. Germline V gene data show CDR1 as SGHAT and CDR2 as FQNNGV. The ends lost 1 base at V and 3 bases at J; junction bases unmatched: 2. CDR3 length equals 14 residues.

V gene TRBV5-1 combines with J gene TRBJ2-2; 8 bases are a match to TRBD2. The V segment lost 1 base and the J segment 5 bases; nucleotides outside the gene matches: 16. CDR1 and CDR2 (germline): SGHRS, YFSETQ. The CDR3 has 19 amino acids. DNA for the CDR3: TGCGCCAGCAGCTTGAGTCTAATTCACGGGAGGGCCGGTACCGGGGAGCTGTTTTTT. Translation: CASSLSLIHGRAGTGELFF.

The rearrangement joins TRBV5-1 to TRBJ1-4; 7 bases are a match to TRBD1. The germline V gene encodes CDR1 SGHRS and CDR2 YFSETQ. Trimming cost V 0 bases and J 5 bases; bases outside gene matches: 4. The CDR3 covers 15 residues. The CDR3 nucleotides are TGCGCCAGCAGCTTGGGACAGGGCAAAAATGAAAAACTGTTTTTT. It specifies CASSLGQGKNEKLFF. Combining the CDR3 with reference TRBV5-1 and TRBJ1-4 gives the whole variable domain KAGVTQTPRYLIKTRGQQVTLSCSPISGHRSVSWYQQTPGQGLQFLFEYFSETQRNKGNFPGRFSGRQFSNSRSEMNVSTLELGDSALYLCASSLGQGKNEKLFFGSGTQLSVL.

The chain recombines TRBV6-6 with TRBJ1-6; 10 bases match TRBD1. The CDR3 has 16 residues. V was pared by 4 bases and J by 7 bases, with 7 bases of the junction left unmatched. Germline V gives CDR1 MNHNY, CDR2 SVGAGI (reference sequence). For the CDR3, the DNA is TGTGCCAGCAGTTTGACAGGGGGCAATTCGAATTCACCCCTCCACTTT. This sequence encodes CASSLTGGNSNSPLHF.

The chain employs TRBV27 and TRBJ1-2; TRBD1 might be the D (6 bases). The germline CDR1 and CDR2 sequences are MNHEY and SMNVEV (reference sequence). CDR3 length: 13 residues. V was clipped by 3 bases and J by 5 bases, with 10 bases between them. The CDR3 DNA reads as TGTGCCAGCAGTTTCTCGGACAGTTATGGCTACACCTTC. Protein: CASSFSDSYGYTF.

The chain couples TRBV30 to TRBJ1-6; the D is unclear. V lost 3 bases to trimming and J lost 10 bases, with 16 bases between them. The CDR3 has 14 residues. Looked up from germline, CDR1 is GTSNPN and CDR2 is SVGIG (reference sequence). The CDR3 DNA follows: TGTGCCTGGAGCGGAGAGACCCCCGGGTCACCCCTCCACTTT. It translates to CAWSGETPGSPLHF.